The following is a T cell receptor beta chain sequence with its context. Its antigen is unknown. One base away there is no much larger clone; base qualities are not given. V drops 10 bases and J drops 6 bases, leaving 15 bases in between. From its cysteine to its phenylalanine, the CDR3 spans 12 amino acids. The DNA shown is the 36-base CDR3, in frame from base 1. For CDR1 and CDR2, the germline V gene lists MDHEN and SYDVKM. The data originate from a study of shared clonotypes between healthy human individuals (dated by TCRdb to 2019 to 2021). Some background on the complete study: The cohort included three men and two women between 18 and 49 years of age. For each donor, CD4 naive and CD4 memory were each given three plates, CD8 naive was given two plates, and CD8 memory was given one plate. Per donor, leukapheresis produced somewhere between about 0.85 and 8.9 billion PBMCs. To increase sequencing depth and limit assay-specific biases, TCR repertoire library preparation and sequencing were carried out by different laboratories using diverse techniques. To estimate repertoire size and how much clonotype sharing occurs between individuals, the study deeply sequenced the blood TCR repertoires of about five healthy adults.

The paper as a whole reports these results and caveats: Based on pairwise subsampling, the degree of clonotype sharing among donors was expected to be affected by sequencing depth. Sampling was restricted to blood, and TCR repertoires in tissues likely differ from the TCR repertoires found in blood. Clonotypes shared by all four sorted-subset donors showed higher generation probabilities than non-shared clonotypes. When a few donors were compared, the shared fraction of clonotypes was about 5% for naive CD4, 3.5% to 4% for naive CD8, more than 2% for memory CD4, and around 0.4% for memory CD8. Because the study included a small number of donors, the genetic and exposure-history diversity represented was limited. Rarefaction of sorted-subset datasets indicated incomplete sequencing despite the large sequencing depth. Estimated clonotype richness was generally larger for naive than for memory subsets.

CD8 naive samples were obtained by positive selection for CCR7 among CD45RO-negative cells, yielding a CD45RA+CCR7+ population from which TemRA cells were excluded. The donors were healthy, HIV-negative adults with no recently reported acute infections or vaccinations. Only Caucasian adults living in Nashville, Tennessee, USA were represented among the donors. After blood collection by leukapheresis, PBMCs were isolated using Ficoll-Histopaque density gradient centrifugation and then cryopreserved in the vapor phase of liquid nitrogen. Analytical flow cytometry was used to check the purity and quantity of every magnetically sorted T cell population. Each sorted fraction had its genomic DNA isolated and then quantified by UV absorbance on a Nanodrop 2000c. Using the deep immunoSEQ assay, TCR CDR3 regions were amplified from genomic DNA by multiplex PCR. Extracted genomic DNA from each cell subset was spread evenly across all wells of several immunoSEQ 96-well plates, with each plate serving as a replicate. For sorted subsets, roughly 0.2 ug genomic DNA, equal to some 30,000 T cell genomes, was loaded into each replicate PCR. The purified libraries were quantified using a Qubit 3.0 fluorometer, sized with a Bioanalyzer 2100, and then quantified again using the KAPA Library Quantification kit. Every immunoSEQ 96-well plate was sequenced on a separate single-read 150-cycle Illumina NextSeq 550 flow cell. The paper's processing steps were these. The immunoSEQ output contained only junctional sequences without quality scores, so filtering could not match that applied to full-length reads. Sequences were annotated with PyIR, a Python wrapper for IgBLAST v1.9, using IMGT germline references to assign V/J genes and CDR3. Any read was removed if the V/J assignment was weak (E-value above 1e-6), the CDR3 was missing, or the read contained stop codons, out-of-frame junctions, or ambiguous translated residues. V3J clonotypes were defined as sequences sharing the same inferred V gene, J gene, and CDR3 amino acid sequence. The percentage overlap between two repertoires was calculated by dividing the number of shared unique clonotypes by the size of the smaller repertoire. RTK rarefaction, the Chao1 estimator, and Recon v2.1 estimates of unobserved clonotypes were used to assess repertoire richness. For all TCRbeta clonotypes obtained by the gDNA method from a handful of donors, generation probabilities were computed with OLGA. TCRdb carries this immuneACCESS record with in-frame sequences only. Its versions omit some clonotypes, under half of them owing to an unresolved V gene in the studies checked, with the rest unexplained. V and J calls and clone size follow that table, whereas D and trimming were derived from the DNA. The sample table holds around 2.1 million clones, of which approximately 94% were seen once. The ten biggest clones cover around 1.7% of the sample.

This sequence was found in a man aged 18 to 29 in good health. Some clones in this sample may be carry-over from other donors' samples. The sequence joins TRBV28 to TRBJ1-2, with the D gene not clear enough to name. Specimen: naive CD8+ T cells from PBMCs. The cell subset or site label, read with the paper, signifies: CD45RA+CCR7+. The nucleotide sequence is given as TGTGCCACCCCGTCGAAGATGGATGGCTACACCTTC. It translates as CATPSKMDGYTF.